This T cell receptor beta chain is drawn from a study of T-cell memory formation after mild COVID-19. Study details: TCR clusters were mostly confined to one donor each.

The CDR3 loop spans 17 amino acids. The germline CDR1 and CDR2 sequences are SGHTA and FQGNSA. V lost 7 bases, J lost 0 bases, and 6 bases stayed unmatched. Whole-study results and caveats: Some SARS-CoV-2-responding clones were already detected in memory before infection. CM and EM subsets held most contracting CD4+ clones; EMRA held CD8+ ones.

On this clonotype itself: Its antigen is still unknown.

UMIs and sample barcodes were carried by the TCR alpha and TCR beta cDNA libraries that 5'RACE produced using constant-segment primers. Via MiXCR, TCRdb re-called the 5' RACE reads, giving one row per CDR3 protein. Here the sample spans fewer than 350,000 distinct CDR3 sequences, 15% to 20% being singletons. This TCR was sampled from a man aged 18-30 years who had mild COVID-19 (a few samples of this study predate the infection). Cell type and time point are not known. This chain connects TRBV7-2 to TRBJ2-6, with 10 bases matching TRBD2. Material: PBMCs or a T cell subset sorted from them (not recorded which). The CDR3 loop reads CASTPERGGSGANVLTF. CDR3 nucleotide sequence: TGTGCCAGCACCCCGGAGCGGGGGGGCTCTGGGGCCAACGTCCTGACTTTC.